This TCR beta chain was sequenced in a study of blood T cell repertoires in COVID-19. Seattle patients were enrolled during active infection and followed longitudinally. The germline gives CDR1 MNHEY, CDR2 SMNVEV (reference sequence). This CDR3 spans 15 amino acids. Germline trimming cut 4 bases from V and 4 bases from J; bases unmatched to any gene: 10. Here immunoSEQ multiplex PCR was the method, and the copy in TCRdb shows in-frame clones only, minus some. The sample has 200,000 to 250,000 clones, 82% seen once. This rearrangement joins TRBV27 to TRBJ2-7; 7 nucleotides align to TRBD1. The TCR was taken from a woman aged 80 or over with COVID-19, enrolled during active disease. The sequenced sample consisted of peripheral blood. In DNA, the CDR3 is TGTGCCAGCAGTTACGACAGGGTCGCGGTGTACGAGCAGTACTTC. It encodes CASSYDRVAVYEQYF.